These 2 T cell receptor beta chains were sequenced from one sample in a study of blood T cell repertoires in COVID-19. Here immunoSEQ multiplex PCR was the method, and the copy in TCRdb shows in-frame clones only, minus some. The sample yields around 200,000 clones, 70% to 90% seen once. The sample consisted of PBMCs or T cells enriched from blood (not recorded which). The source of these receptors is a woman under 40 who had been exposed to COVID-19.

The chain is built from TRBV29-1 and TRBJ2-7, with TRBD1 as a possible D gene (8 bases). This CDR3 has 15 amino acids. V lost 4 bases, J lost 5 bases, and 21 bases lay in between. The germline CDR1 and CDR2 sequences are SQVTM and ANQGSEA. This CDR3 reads CSVAPGGQGAHEQYF. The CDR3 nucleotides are TGCAGCGTTGCCCCCGGGGGGCAGGGGGCCCACGAGCAGTACTTC.

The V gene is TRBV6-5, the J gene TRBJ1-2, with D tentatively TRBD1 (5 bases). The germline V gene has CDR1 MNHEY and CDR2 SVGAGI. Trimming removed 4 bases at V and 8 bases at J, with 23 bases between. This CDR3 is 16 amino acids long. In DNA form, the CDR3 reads TGTGCCAGCAGTTCGACTTCGACAGCCCTCGTGGAAGGCTACACCTTC. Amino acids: CASSSTSTALVEGYTF.